The entry below gives a single T cell receptor (beta chain) sequence along with its context. Its antigen target is currently unknown. Per-base quality was not reported, and no clone a single base away is much larger than it. From the cysteine up to the phenylalanine, the CDR3 has a length of 15 residues. Just CDR3 DNA is preserved here, 45 bases in frame from base 1. The V and J ends are trimmed by 6 bases and 2 bases, leaving 16 bases between them. CDR1 and CDR2 are read off the germline V gene (reference sequence) as MNHEY and SMNVEV. This specimen's time point label, interpreted: cycle 2 day 1 (C2D1) of nivolumab. Every trial patient had relapsed after autologous stem cell transplantation, and cohorts A, B and C differed in prior brentuximab vedotin exposure. The trial cohort comprised 56 patients with relapsed/refractory classical Hodgkin lymphoma whose best overall responses were complete response, partial response or progressive disease. Single-agent nivolumab was administered to trial patients in the multi-cohort phase II CheckMate 205 trial. An independent review committee assessed best overall response by applying the 2007 International Working Group response criteria. Trial PBMCs were obtained immediately prior to nivolumab initiation (C1D1) and on therapy at cycle 2 day 1 and cycle 4 day 1. Peripheral blood was collected in 8 mL Vacutainer Cell Preparation Tubes, from which PBMCs were isolated by centrifugation and then cryopreserved.

Genomic DNA was extracted with the Qiagen DNeasy kit from unsorted PBMCs and from negatively selected CD4+ and CD8+ fractions. TCR beta CDR3 regions were subjected to amplification by immunoSEQ multiplex PCR with primers that anneal to V and J segments. A synthetic immune receptor repertoire was used to minimize amplification bias, and any residual bias was removed computationally once sequencing was done. In the source study's methods: Custom Python scripts were used to quantify repertoire diversity as the Shannon entropy index. Unsorted, CD4+ and CD8+ repertoires were examined separately, except in combined analyses, for which CD4+ and CD8+ sequences were merged in silico. A clone counted as expanded when the clone's frequency after treatment rose at least 2-fold relative to C1D1, and clones undetected at baseline were given a pseudocount of 0.5. Singleton clones were defined as clones with 0 or 1 copy at C1D1, and non-singleton clones were defined as clones with 2 or more copies. Clones expanded in unsorted samples were annotated as CD4+, CD8+ or unknown by matching protein sequences in sorted samples from the same patient. Diversity changes from C1D1 to C4D1 were tested in paired samples using Wilcoxon tests. This is the immuneACCESS table as TCRdb keeps it, with only in-frame sequences that have V and J called. A part of the clones is gone; compared with another copy, unresolved V genes explain less than half, and the rest is unexplained. V, J and clone size are those of that table, while D and trimming were read from the DNA. For this sample the table gives about 85,000 clones, of which around 90% were detected only once. Approximately 2.5% of the sample lies in the top ten.

This record comes from a study of PD-1 blockade in classical Hodgkin lymphoma (dated by TCRdb to about 2020). Background on the whole study: Nivolumab dosing was 3 mg/kg intravenously every 2 weeks, continuing until either disease progression or unacceptable toxicity. The study used TCR beta sequencing and CyTOF to define a peripheral blood immune signature of response to PD-1 blockade in classical Hodgkin lymphoma.

Paper-wide results and their limitations: Baseline diversity similar to that of newly diagnosed patients was observed in trial patients achieving complete response, whereas significantly lower diversity was observed in partial responders and progressors. The study was limited to a single clinical trial cohort, and causes of repertoire differences, possibly disease activity or prior therapy, remained undefined. Baseline TCR diversity was reported to be lower in newly diagnosed patients than in healthy donors and to be lower still in relapsed/refractory patients. CD4+ but not CD8+ TCR diversity rose significantly by C4D1 (p=0.0027 vs p=0.16), most apparent in complete responders (p=0.02). Diversity was lower in patients who began nivolumab less than 1 year after ASCT, so these patients were left out of later analyses to avoid confounding by immune reconstitution.

This sample comprised peripheral blood mononuclear cells (PBMCs), obtained before the second cycle of nivolumab. The receptor's source is a human donor with classical Hodgkin lymphoma. Recombination linked TRBV27 to TRBJ2-5; the D gene is perhaps TRBD2, from 6 matching bases. The CDR3 has the sequence CASSRLEVGQETQYF. In nucleotides, the sequence is TGTGCCAGCAGCCGACTAGAAGTGGGTCAAGAGACCCAGTACTTC.